This T cell receptor beta chain was sequenced during a study of blood T cell repertoires in COVID-19. About the study: Both acute and convalescent COVID-19 samples were obtained from the United States, Italy and Spain.

Assay used: immunoSEQ multiplex PCR; TCRdb lists only in-frame clones, some missing. This table has about 70,000 clones, around 78% appearing once. The sequence derives from a human donor in a cohort sampled during active COVID-19. Sequences were obtained from peripheral blood.

The DNA for the CDR3 is TGTGCCAGTAGTATAGGAGGGACCCGGGGGACAGATACGCAGTATTTT. Amino acid sequence: CASSIGGTRGTDTQYF. The chain joins TRBV19 to TRBJ2-3; possibly TRBD2 for D (6 bases). The ends were cut back, 1 base at V and 3 bases at J, with 14 bases in the middle. Germline V gene data show CDR1 as LNHDA and CDR2 as SQIVND (reference sequence). The CDR3 runs 16 residues.